This T cell receptor (beta chain) emerged from a study of cytomegalovirus exposure and HLA in healthy donors. Worth noting for this clone: Its specificity is unknown.

The study, taken as a whole, reports: Usually a TCR sequence was rare, but some public TCRs were found in many donors.

CDR1 and CDR2 from the germline V gene are MNHEY and SVGAGI. V was pared by 0 bases and J by 7 bases, with 5 bases of the junction left unmatched. This CDR3 region has 16 residues. The data were produced by immunoSEQ multiplex PCR, yet TCRdb's version contains in-frame clones alone and is incomplete. The table shows roughly 56,000 clones, with approximately 94% occurring only once. Input material: PBMCs. This receptor was obtained from a man younger than 35 in good health and CMV-seronegative. This chain links TRBV6-5 with TRBJ2-1; 11 bases match TRBD2. CDR3 nucleotides: TGTGCCAGCAGTTACTCGAACCTAGCGGGAGGTAATGAGCAGTTCTTC. Translation gives CASSYSNLAGGNEQFF.